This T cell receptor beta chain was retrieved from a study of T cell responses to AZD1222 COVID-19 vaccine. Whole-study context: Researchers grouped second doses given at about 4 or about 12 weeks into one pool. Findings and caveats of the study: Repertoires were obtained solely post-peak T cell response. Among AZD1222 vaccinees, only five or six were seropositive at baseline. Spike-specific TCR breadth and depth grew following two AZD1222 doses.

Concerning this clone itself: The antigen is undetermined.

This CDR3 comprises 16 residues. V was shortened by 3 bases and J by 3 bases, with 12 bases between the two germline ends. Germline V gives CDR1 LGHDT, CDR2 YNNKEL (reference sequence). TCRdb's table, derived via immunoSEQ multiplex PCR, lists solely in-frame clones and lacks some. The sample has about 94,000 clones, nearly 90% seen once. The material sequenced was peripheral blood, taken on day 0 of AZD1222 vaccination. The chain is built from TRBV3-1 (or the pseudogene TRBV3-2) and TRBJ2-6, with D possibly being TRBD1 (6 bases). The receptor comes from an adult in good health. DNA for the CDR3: TGTGCCAGCAGCCAGGGCAGGGGCGGTGGGGCCAACGTCCTGACTTTC. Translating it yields CASSQGRGGGANVLTF.